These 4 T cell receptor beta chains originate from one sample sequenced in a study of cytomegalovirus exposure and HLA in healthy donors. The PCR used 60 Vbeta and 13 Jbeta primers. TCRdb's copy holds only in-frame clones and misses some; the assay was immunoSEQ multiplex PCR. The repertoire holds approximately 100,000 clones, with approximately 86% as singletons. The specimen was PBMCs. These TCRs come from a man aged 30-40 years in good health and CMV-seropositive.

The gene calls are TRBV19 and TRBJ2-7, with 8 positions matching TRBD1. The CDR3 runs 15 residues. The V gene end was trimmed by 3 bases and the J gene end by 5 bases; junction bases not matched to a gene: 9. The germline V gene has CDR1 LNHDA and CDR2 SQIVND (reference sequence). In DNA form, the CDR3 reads TGTGCCAGTAGTATTTTGCCAGGGGGCAACAACGAGCAGTACTTC. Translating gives CASSILPGGNNEQYF.

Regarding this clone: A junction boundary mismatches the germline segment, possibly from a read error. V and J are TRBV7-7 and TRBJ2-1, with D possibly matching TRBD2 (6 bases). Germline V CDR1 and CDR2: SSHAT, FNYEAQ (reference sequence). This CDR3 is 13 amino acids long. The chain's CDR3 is CASSSGRGNEQFF. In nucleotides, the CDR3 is TGTGCTAGCAGCTCCGGTCGGGGGAATGAGCAGTTCTTC.

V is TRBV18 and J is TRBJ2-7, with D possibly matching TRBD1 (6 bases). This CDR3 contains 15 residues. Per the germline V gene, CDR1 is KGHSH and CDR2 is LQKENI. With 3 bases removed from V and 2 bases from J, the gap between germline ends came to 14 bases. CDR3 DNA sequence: TGTGCCAGCTCACCCGGAGTGACAGGACCCTACGAGCAGTACTTC. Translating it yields CASSPGVTGPYEQYF. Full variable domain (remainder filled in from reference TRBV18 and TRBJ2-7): NAGVMQNPRHLVRRRGQEARLRCSPMKGHSHVYWYRQLPEEGLKFMVYLQKENIIDESGMPKERFSAEFPKEGPSILRIQQVVRGDSAAYFCASSPGVTGPYEQYFGPGTRLTVT.

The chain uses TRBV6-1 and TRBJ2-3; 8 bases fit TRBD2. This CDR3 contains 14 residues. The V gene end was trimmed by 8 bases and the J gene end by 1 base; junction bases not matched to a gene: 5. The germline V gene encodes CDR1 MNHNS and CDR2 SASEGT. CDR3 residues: CASRSGGGTDTQYF. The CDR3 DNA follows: TGTGCCAGCCGCTCGGGGGGGGGCACAGATACGCAGTATTTT.